Here is one TCR beta chain with its context. Its specificity is not known. PCR was performed a second time for about 6 to 12 cycles using a sample-barcoded 5' primer and a J-beta primer mix. TCRdb itself ran the 5' RACE reads through MiXCR, one entry per CDR3 protein. Among 700,000 to 900,000 distinct CDR3 sequences listed, more than 25% were seen once. The germline CDR1 and CDR2 sequences are MDHEN and SYDVKM. CDR3 size: 15 residues. V trimming: 5 bases; J trimming: 5 bases; junction bases outside the gene matches: 9. This specimen belongs to a study of blood T cells in healthy people across ages. Findings of the study overall: Long-lived and aged donors differed, with more naive CD4+ cells and higher diversity in the long-lived.

The data were also submitted as part of a second study, on T cells of mothers and their children.

The source is a boy under 18 in good health. The material sequenced was blood. The chain employs TRBV28 and TRBJ2-1; 7 bases line up with TRBD2. CDR3: CASSPNGRRNNEQFF. In DNA form, the CDR3 reads TGTGCCAGCAGTCCGAACGGGAGGAGGAACAATGAGCAGTTCTTC.